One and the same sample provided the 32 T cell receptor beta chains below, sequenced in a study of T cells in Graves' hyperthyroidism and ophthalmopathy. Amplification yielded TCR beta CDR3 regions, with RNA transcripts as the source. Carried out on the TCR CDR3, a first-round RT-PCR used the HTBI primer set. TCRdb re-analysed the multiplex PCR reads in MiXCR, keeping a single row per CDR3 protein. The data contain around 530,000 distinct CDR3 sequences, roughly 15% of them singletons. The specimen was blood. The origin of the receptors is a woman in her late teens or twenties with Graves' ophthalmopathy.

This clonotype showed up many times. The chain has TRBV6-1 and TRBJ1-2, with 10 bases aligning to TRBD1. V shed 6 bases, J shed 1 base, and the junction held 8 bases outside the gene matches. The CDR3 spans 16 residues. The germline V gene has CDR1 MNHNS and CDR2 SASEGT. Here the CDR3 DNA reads TGTGCCAGCAGCAGAGACAGGGGGCTGAATAACTATGGCTACACCTTC. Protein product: CASSRDRGLNNYGYTF.

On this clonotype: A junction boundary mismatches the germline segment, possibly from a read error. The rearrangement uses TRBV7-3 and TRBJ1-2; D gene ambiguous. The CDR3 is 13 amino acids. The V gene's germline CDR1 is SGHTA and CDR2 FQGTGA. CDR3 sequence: CASRLNVDYGYTF. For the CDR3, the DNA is TGTGCCAGCAGGTTAAATGTGGACTATGGCTACACCTTC.

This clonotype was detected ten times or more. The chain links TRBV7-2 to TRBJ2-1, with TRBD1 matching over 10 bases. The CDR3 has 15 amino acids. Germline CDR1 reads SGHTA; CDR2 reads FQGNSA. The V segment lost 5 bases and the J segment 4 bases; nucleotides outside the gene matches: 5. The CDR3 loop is CASSNDRGLYNEQFF. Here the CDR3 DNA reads TGTGCCAGCAGCAACGACAGGGGGCTTTACAATGAGCAGTTCTTC.

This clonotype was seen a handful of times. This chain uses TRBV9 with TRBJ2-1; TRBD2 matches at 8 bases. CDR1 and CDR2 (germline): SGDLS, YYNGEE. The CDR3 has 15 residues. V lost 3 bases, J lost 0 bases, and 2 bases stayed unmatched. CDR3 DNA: TGTGCCAGCAGCGCGGGACTAGTCTCCTACAATGAGCAGTTCTTC. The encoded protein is CASSAGLVSYNEQFF.

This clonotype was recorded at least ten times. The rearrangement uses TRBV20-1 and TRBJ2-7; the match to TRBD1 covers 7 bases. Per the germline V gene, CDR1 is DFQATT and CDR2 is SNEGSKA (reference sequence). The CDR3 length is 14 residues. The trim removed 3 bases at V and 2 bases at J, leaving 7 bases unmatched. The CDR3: CSASRRQGAYEQYF. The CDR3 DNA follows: TGCAGTGCTAGCCGTAGACAGGGAGCCTACGAGCAGTACTTC.

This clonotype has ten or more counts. Here the CDR3 reads CATGTDYGYTF. The DNA for the CDR3 is TGTGCCACCGGGACAGATTATGGCTACACCTTC. The J gene is TRBJ1-2, the V gene TRBV7-9, with 7 bases that match TRBD1. The V gene end was trimmed by 10 bases and the J gene end by 5 bases; junction bases not matched to a gene: 4. Germline V gene lookup returns CDR1 SEHNR and CDR2 FQNEAQ (reference sequence). The CDR3 is made up of 11 amino acids. The variable domain in full, with the rest retrieved from reference TRBV7-9 and TRBJ1-2, is DTGVSQNPRHKITKRGQNVTFRCDPISEHNRLYWYRQTLGQGPEFLTYFQNEAQLEKSRLLSDRFSAERPKGSFSTLEIQRTEQGDSAMYLCATGTDYGYTFGSGTRLTVV.

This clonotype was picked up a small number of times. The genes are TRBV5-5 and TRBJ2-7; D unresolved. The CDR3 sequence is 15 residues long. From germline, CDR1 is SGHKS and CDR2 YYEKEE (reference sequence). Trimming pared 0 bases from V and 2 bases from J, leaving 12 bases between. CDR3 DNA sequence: TGTGCCAGCAGCTTGGTCGACCAACCCGCCTACGAGCAGTACTTC. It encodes CASSLVDQPAYEQYF.

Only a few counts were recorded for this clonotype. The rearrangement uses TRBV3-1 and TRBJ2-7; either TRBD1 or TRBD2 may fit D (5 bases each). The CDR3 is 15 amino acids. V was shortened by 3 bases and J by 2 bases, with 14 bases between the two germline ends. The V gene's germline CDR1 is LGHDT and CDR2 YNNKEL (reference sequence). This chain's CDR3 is CASSQGVRGPYEQYF. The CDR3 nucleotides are TGTGCCAGCAGCCAGGGGGTCCGTGGCCCCTACGAGCAGTACTTC.

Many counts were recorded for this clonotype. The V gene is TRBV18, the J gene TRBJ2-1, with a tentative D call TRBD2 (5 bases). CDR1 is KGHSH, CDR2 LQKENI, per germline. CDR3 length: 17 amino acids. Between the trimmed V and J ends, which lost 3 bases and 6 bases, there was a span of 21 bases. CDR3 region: CASSPPGPREQPNEQFF. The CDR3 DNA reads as TGTGCCAGCTCACCGCCAGGACCGAGGGAGCAGCCCAATGAGCAGTTCTTC. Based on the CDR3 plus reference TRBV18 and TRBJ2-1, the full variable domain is NAGVMQNPRHLVRRRGQEARLRCSPMKGHSHVYWYRQLPEEGLKFMVYLQKENIIDESGMPKERFSAEFPKEGPSILRIQQVVRGDSAAYFCASSPPGPREQPNEQFFGPGTRLTVL.

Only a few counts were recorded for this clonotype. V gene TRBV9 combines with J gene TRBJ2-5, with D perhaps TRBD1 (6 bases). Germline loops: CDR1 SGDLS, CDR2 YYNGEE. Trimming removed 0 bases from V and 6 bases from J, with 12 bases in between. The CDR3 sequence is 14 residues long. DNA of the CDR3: TGTGCCAGCAGCGTAGGGGCAGGGGAACAGACCCAGTACTTC. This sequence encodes CASSVGAGEQTQYF. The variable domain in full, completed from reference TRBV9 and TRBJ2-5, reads DSGVTQTPKHLITATGQRVTLRCSPRSGDLSVYWYQQSLDQGLQFLIQYYNGEERAKGNILERFSAQQFPDLHSELNLSSLELGDSALYFCASSVGAGEQTQYFGPGTRLLVL.

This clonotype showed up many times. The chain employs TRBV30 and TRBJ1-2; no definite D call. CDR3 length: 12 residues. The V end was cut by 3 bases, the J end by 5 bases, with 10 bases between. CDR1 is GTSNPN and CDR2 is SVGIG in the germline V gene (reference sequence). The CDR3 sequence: CAWRPGDYGYTF. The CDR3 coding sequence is TGTGCCTGGAGGCCAGGAGATTATGGCTACACCTTC.

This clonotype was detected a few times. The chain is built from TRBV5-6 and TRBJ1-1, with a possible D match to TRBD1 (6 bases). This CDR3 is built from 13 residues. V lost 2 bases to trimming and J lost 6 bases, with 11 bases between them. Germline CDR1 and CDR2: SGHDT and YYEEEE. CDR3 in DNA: TGTGCCAGCAGCTTTTCAGGGGCTTCTGAAGCTTTCTTT. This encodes CASSFSGASEAFF.

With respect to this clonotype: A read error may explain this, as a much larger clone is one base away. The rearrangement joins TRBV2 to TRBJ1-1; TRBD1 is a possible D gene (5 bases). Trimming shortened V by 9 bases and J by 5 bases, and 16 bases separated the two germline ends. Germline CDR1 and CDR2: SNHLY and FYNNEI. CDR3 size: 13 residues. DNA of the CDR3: TGTGCCAGTCTCGATAGGGGAATGACTGAAGCTTTCTTT. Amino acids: CASLDRGMTEAFF.

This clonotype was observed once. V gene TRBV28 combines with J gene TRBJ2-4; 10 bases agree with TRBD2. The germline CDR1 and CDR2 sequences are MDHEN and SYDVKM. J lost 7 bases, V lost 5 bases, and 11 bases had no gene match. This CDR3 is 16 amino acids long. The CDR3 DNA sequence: TGTGCCAGCAGTCCACACGGTCTTAGCGGGGGGAACATTCAGTACTTC. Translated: CASSPHGLSGGNIQYF.

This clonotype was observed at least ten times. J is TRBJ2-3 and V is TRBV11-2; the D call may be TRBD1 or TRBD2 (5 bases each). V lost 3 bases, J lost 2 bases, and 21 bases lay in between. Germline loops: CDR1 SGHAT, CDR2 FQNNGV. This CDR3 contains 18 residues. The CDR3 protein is CASSFGRGAGSPTDTQYF. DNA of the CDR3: TGTGCCAGCAGCTTTGGCCGAGGGGCGGGCAGTCCCACAGATACGCAGTATTTT.

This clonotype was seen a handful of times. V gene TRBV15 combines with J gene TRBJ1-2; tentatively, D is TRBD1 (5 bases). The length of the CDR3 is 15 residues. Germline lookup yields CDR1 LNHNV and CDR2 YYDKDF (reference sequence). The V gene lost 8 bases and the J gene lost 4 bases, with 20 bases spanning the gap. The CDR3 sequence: CATQERGRGSYGYTF. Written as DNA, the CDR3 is TGTGCCACCCAAGAGCGTGGGCGGGGGAGCTATGGCTACACCTTC.

The CDR3 sequence is CSVGDRGDANEKLFF. Written as DNA, the CDR3 is TGCAGCGTAGGGGACAGGGGTGATGCTAATGAAAAACTGTTTTTT. The chain employs TRBV29-1 and TRBJ1-4, with 10 bases that match TRBD1. The CDR3 is 15 residues long. V lost 6 bases, J lost 3 bases, and 7 bases stayed unmatched. From germline, CDR1 is SQVTM and CDR2 ANQGSEA. Full variable domain (remainder filled in from reference TRBV29-1 and TRBJ1-4): SAVISQKPSRDICQRGTSLTIQCQVDSQVTMMFWYRQQPGQSLTLIATANQGSEATYESGFVIDKFPISRPNLTFSTLTVSNMSPEDSSIYLCSVGDRGDANEKLFFGSGTQLSVL.

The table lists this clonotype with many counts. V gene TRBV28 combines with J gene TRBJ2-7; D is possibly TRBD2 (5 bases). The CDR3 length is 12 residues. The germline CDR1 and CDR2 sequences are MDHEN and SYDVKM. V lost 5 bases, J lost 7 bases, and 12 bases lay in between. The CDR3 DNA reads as TGTGCCAGCAGTCGGGGTTTGGAGGAGCAGTACTTC. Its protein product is CASSRGLEEQYF.

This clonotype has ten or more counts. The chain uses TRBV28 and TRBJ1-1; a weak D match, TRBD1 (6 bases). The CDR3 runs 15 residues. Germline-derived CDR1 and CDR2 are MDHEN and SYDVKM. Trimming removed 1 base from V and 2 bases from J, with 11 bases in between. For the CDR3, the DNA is TGTGCCAGCAGTTTATCCGGGACACTCAACACTGAAGCTTTCTTT. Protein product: CASSLSGTLNTEAFF.

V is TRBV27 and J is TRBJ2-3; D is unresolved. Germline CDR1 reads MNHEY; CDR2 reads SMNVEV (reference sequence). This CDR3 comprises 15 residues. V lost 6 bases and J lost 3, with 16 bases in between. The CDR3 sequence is CASRGFQAGTDTQYF. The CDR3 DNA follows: TGTGCCAGCAGGGGTTTTCAGGCCGGAACAGATACGCAGTATTTT.

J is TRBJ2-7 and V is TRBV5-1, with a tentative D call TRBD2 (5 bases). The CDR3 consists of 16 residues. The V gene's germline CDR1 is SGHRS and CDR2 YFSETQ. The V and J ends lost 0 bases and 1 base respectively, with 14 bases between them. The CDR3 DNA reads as TGCGCCAGCAGCTTGGGTCGCGAGGGTTGGTCCTACGAGCAGTACTTC. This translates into CASSLGREGWSYEQYF. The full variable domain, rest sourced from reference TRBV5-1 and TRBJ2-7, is KAGVTQTPRYLIKTRGQQVTLSCSPISGHRSVSWYQQTPGQGLQFLFEYFSETQRNKGNFPGRFSGRQFSNSRSEMNVSTLELGDSALYLCASSLGREGWSYEQYFGPGTRLTVT.

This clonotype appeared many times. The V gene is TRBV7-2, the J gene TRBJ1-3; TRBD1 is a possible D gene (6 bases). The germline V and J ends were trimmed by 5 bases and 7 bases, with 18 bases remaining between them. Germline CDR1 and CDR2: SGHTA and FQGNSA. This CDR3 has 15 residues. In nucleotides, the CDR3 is TGTGCCAGCAGCCCGGGACATTTAAGAGGGAACACCATATATTTT. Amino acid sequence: CASSPGHLRGNTIYF.

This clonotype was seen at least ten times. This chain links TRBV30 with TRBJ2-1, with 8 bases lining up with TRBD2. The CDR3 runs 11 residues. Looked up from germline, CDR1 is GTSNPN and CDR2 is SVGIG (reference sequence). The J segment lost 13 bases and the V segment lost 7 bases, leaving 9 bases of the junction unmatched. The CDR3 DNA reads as TGTGCCTCAACTAGCGGCCCAGAACAGTTCTTC. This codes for CASTSGPEQFF.

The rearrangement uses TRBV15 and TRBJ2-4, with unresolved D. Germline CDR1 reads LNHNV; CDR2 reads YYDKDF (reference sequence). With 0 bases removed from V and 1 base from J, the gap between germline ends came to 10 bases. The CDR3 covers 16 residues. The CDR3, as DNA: TGTGCCACCAGCAGAGATCCGAGGACGGCCAAAAACATTCAGTACTTC. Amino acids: CATSRDPRTAKNIQYF.

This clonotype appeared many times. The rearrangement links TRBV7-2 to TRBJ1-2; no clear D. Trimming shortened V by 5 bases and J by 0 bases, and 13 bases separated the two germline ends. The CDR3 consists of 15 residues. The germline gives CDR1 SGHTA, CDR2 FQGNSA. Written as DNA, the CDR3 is TGTGCCAGCAGCGGAATGACAAGAGCTAACTATGGCTACACCTTC. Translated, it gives CASSGMTRANYGYTF.

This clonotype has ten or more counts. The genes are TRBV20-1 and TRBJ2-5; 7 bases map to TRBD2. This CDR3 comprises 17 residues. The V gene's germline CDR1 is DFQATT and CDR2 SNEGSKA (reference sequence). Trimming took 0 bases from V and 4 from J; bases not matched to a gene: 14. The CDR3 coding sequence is TGCAGTGCTAGAGATCCCGGGAGGAGCGGCAGAATAGAGACCCAGTACTTC. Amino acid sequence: CSARDPGRSGRIETQYF.

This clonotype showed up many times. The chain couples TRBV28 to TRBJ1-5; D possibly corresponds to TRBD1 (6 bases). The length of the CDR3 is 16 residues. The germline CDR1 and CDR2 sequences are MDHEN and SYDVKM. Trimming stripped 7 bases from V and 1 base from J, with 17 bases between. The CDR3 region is CASIRTAGRSNQPQHF. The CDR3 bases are TGTGCCAGCATCCGGACAGCAGGTCGCAGCAATCAGCCCCAGCATTTT.

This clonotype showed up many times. DNA of the CDR3: TGTGCCAGCAGCCAAAATGGCGGGGGAGTCGGAGAGACCCAGTACTTC. Translation gives CASSQNGGGVGETQYF. V is TRBV14 and J is TRBJ2-5, with 7 nucleotides matching TRBD2. The CDR3 is 16 amino acids. Per the germline V gene, CDR1 is SGHDN and CDR2 is FVKESK. V lost 2 bases, J lost 4 bases, and 10 bases stayed unmatched. Full variable domain (missing parts from reference TRBV14 and TRBJ2-5): EAGVTQFPSHSVIEKGQTVTLRCDPISGHDNLYWYRRVMGKEIKFLLHFVKESKQDESGMPNNRFLAERTGGTYSTLKVQPAELEDSGVYFCASSQNGGGVGETQYFGPGTRLLVL.

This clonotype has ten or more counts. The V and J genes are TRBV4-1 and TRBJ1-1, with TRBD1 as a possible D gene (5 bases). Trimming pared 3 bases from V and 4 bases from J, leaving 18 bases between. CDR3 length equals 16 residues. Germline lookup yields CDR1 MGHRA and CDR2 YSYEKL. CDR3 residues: CASSHPGGTRGTEAFF. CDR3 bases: TGCGCCAGCAGCCACCCTGGGGGGACCCGGGGCACTGAAGCTTTCTTT.

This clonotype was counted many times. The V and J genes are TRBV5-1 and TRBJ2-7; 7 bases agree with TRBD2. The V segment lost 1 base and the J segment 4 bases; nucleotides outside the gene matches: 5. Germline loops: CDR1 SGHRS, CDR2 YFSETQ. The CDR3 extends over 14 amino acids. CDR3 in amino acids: CASSLRGGVYEQYF. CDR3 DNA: TGCGCCAGCAGCTTGAGGGGAGGGGTTTACGAGCAGTACTTC.

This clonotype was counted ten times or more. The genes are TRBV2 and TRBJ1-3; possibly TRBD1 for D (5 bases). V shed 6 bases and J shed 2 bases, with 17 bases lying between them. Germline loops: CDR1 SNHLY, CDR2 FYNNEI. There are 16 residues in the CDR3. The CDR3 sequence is CASRLTAIATGNTIYF. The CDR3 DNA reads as TGTGCCAGCAGACTGACAGCAATAGCCACTGGAAACACCATATATTTT.

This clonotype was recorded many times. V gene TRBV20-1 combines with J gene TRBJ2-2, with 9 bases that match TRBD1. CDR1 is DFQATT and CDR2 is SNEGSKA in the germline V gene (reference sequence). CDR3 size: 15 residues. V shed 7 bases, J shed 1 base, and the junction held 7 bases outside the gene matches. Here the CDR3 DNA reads TGCAGTGTCAGAACGGGACAGGGGAACACCGGGGAGCTGTTTTTT. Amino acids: CSVRTGQGNTGELFF.